The present entry profiles one TCR beta chain with its context. The assay was immunoSEQ multiplex PCR, and TCRdb's table has in-frame clones only and misses some. The table shows 160,000 or so clones, with roughly 84% occurring only once. The record originates from a study of blood T cell repertoires in COVID-19. This CDR3 spans 14 amino acids. Germline CDR1 is SGHVS and CDR2 is FNYEAQ. The ends lost 5 bases at V and 0 bases at J; junction bases unmatched: 3. This TCR was recovered from a human donor in a cohort sampled during active COVID-19. Sequenced material: peripheral blood. The chain joins TRBV7-6 to TRBJ1-1, with TRBD1 matching over 7 bases. The CDR3, as DNA: TGTGCCAGCAGCCGGGACAGTCTGAACACTGAAGCTTTCTTT. The encoded protein is CASSRDSLNTEAFF.